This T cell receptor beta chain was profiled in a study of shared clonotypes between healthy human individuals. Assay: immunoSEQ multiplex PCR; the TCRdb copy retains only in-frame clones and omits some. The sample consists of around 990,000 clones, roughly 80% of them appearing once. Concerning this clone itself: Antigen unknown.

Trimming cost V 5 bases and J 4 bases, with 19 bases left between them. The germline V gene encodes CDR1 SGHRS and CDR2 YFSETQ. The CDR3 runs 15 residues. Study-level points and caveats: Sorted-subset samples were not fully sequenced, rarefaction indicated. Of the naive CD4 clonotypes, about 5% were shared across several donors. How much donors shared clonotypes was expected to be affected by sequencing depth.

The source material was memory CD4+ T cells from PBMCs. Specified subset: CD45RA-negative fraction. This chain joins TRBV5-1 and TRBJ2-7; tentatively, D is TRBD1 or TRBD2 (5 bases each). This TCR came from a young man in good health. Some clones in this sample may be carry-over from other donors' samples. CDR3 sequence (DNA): TGCGCCAGCAGATCCGGGACCGTGGACTCTTACGAGCAGTACTTC. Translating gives CASRSGTVDSYEQYF.